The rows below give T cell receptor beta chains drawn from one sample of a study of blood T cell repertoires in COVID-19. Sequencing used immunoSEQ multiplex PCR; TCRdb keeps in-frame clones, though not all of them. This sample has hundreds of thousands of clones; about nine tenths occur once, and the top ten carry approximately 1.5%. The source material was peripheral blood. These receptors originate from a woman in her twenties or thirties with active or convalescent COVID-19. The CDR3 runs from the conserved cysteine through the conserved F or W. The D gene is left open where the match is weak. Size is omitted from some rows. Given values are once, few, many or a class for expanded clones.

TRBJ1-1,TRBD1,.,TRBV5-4,TGTGCCAGCAGCCATAGGGGGCCCCTATCTGGGACCACTGAAGCTTTCTTT,CASSHRGPLSGTTEAFF
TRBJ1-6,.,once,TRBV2,TGTGCCAGCAGTGTGGCAACAGGGTCGAGTAATTCACCCCTCCACTTT,CASSVATGSSNSPLHF
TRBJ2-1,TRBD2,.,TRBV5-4,TGTGCCAGCAGCTCCGGGACTAGCGGGATTGATGAGCAGTTCTTC,CASSSGTSGIDEQFF
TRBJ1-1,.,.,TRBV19,TGTGCCAGTACGAATCAGGGGTCCATGAACACTGAAGCTTTCTTT,CASTNQGSMNTEAFF
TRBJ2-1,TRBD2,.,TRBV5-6,TGTGCCAGCAGCTTAGCTAGCGGGAGTTTTTCTAATGAGCAGTTCTTC,CASSLASGSFSNEQFF
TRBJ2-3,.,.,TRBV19,TGTGCCAGTAGTATAGTCCCGGGTGGAACAGATACGCAGTATTTT,CASSIVPGGTDTQYF
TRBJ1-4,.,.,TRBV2,TGTGCCAGCAGTGAACCGGGGGGGGTGATTAATGAAAAACTGTTTTTT,CASSEPGGVINEKLFF
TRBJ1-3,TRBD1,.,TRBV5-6,TGTGCCAGCAGCTACCGGGACAGACTTCGGAACACCATATATTTT,CASSYRDRLRNTIYF
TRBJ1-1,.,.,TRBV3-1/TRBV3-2,TGTGCCAGCAGCGCTCGGGGTATAGAAGCTTTCTTT,CASSARGIEAFF
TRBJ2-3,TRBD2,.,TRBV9,TGTGCCAGCAGCGTTAGGCTAGCGGGTAGCTCAGATACGCAGTATTTT,CASSVRLAGSSDTQYF
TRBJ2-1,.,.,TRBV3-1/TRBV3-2,TGTGCCAGCTGCGAAACGGGGTATGAGCAGTTCTTC,CASCETGYEQFF
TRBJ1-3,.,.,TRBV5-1,TGCGCCAGCAGCTTGGATAGTGGCAGGTCCCCCTCTGGAAACACCATATATTTT,CASSLDSGRSPSGNTIYF
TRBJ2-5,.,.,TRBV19,TGTGCCAGTAGTCCCTCTTCACAGAAAACGTCGGAGACCCAGTACTTC,CASSPSSQKTSETQYF
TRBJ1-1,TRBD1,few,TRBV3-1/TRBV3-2,TGTGCCAGCAGCCATGATTTCCGGGACAGGGGATCTTTCTTT,CASSHDFRDRGSFF
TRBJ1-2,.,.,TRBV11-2,TGTGCCAGCAGCTTAGGGACAGCTTCTAACTATGGCTACACCTTC,CASSLGTASNYGYTF
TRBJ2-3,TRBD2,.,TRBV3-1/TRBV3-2,TGTGCCAGCAGCCCCTTCCTAGCGGACGGCACAGATACGCAGTATTTT,CASSPFLADGTDTQYF
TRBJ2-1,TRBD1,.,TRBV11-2,TGTGCCAGCAGCTTAGCCGGGACAGGCTCCTACAATGAGCAGTTCTTC,CASSLAGTGSYNEQFF
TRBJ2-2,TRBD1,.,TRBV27,TGTGCCAGCAGTCTCGACAGGGCAAGCATCACCGGGGAGCTGTTTTTT,CASSLDRASITGELFF
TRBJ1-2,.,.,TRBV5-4,TGTGCCAGCAGCTCTCTATTTAACTATGGCTACACCTTC,CASSSLFNYGYTF
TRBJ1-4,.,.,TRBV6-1,TGTGCCAGCAGTGAATACCGGGGGACTAATGAAAAACTGTTTTTT,CASSEYRGTNEKLFF
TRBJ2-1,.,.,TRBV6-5,TGTGCCAGCAGTCTGAACAGGGCACTTGGTAATGAGCAGTTCTTC,CASSLNRALGNEQFF
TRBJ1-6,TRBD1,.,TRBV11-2,TGTGCCAGCAGCTTGGGACAGGGGGGTCATAATTCACCCCTCCACTTT,CASSLGQGGHNSPLHF
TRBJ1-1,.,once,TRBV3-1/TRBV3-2,TGTGCCAGCAGAACTGGGAACACTGAAGCTTTCTTT,CASRTGNTEAFF
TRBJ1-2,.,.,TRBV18,TGTGCCAGCTCAATCGACAGGTTTGCCTATGGCTACACCTTC,CASSIDRFAYGYTF
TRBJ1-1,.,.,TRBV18,TGTGCCAGCTCACCACCGGGGCAGGGTCCCGCTTTCTTT,CASSPPGQGPAFF
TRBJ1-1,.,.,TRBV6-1,TGTGCCAGCAGTGAAAAGATAGAGAACACTGAAGCTTTCTTT,CASSEKIENTEAFF
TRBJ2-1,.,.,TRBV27,TGTGCCACGAGACTCACAAACGGAAAGAAATACAATGAGCAGTTCTTC,CATRLTNGKKYNEQFF
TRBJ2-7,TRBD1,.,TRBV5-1,TGCGCCAGCAGCCCGGACAGGGGGGGAGACGAGCAGTACTTC,CASSPDRGGDEQYF
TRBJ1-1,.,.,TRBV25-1,TGTGCCAGCAGTGAATTTCCAGGGGAGGCTTTCTTT,CASSEFPGEAFF
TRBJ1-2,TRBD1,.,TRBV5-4,TGTGCCAGCAGCCGGACAGGGACCAACTATGGCTACACCTTC,CASSRTGTNYGYTF
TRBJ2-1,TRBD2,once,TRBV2,TGTGCCAGCAGGGAACAGTCTAGCGGGAGTAATGAGCAGTTCTTC,CASREQSSGSNEQFF
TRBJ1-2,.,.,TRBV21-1,TGTGCCAGCAGCCTAGAAACGAGGACAGGGGGTTATGGCTACACCTTC,CASSLETRTGGYGYTF
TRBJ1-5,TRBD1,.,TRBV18,TGTGCCAGCTCACCCCCGACAGGGCCATCGAGGCAGCCCCAGCATTTT,CASSPPTGPSRQPQHF
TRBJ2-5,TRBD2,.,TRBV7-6,TGTGCCAGCAGCTTAGCTGGGGGGGGAGTTTCGGAGACCCAGTACTTC,CASSLAGGGVSETQYF
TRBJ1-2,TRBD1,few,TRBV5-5,TGTGCCAGCCGCTTACAGGGGGCTGGCTACACCTTC,CASRLQGAGYTF
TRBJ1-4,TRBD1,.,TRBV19,TGTGCCAGTAGCGGCAGGGGGCAAAATGAAAAACTGTTTTTT,CASSGRGQNEKLFF
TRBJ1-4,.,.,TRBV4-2,TGTGCCAGCAGCCAATCATGGACAGCTAATGAAAAACTGTTTTTT,CASSQSWTANEKLFF
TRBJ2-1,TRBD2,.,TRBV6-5,TGTGCCAGCAGTTACGTGGGCGGGGGGGCCGGTGAGCAGTTCTTC,CASSYVGGGAGEQFF
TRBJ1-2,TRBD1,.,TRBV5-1,TGCGCCAGCAGCTTGGGGGCTGGGACAGACTATGGCTACACCTTC,CASSLGAGTDYGYTF
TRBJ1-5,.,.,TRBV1,TGCACCAGCAGCCCCCGAGCCAGGGGTGGCAATCAGCCCCAGCATTTT,CTSSPRARGGNQPQHF
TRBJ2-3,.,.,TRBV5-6,TGTGCCAGCAGCCGCTGGACACAAAATACGCAGTATTTT,CASSRWTQNTQYF
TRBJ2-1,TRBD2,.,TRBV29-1,TGCAGCGTACAGAGACTAGCGGGACCATACAATGAGCAGTTCTTC,CSVQRLAGPYNEQFF
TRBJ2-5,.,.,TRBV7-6,TGTGCCAGCAGCTTAGTGTCCGCGGCTCAAGAGACCCAGTACTTC,CASSLVSAAQETQYF
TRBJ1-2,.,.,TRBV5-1,TGCGCCAGCAGCTTGATAACAGGGATAGTGGATGGCTACACCTTC,CASSLITGIVDGYTF
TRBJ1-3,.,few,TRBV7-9,TGTGCCAGCGATGAGTTTGAGGCGTTCTCTGGAAACACCATATATTTT,CASDEFEAFSGNTIYF
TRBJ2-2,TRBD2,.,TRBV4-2,TGTGCCAGCAGCCAAGGGCGAGAGGGACTAGCGGGCCTTGGCGGCACCGGGGAGCTGTTTTTT,CASSQGREGLAGLGGTGELFF
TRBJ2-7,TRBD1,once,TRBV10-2,TGCGCCAGCAGACTGGACAGGGGGCTTTATGAGCAGTACTTC,CASRLDRGLYEQYF
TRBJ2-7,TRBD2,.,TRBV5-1,TGCGCCAGCAGCTTGGGTAGCGGGGCCTACGAGCAGTACTTC,CASSLGSGAYEQYF
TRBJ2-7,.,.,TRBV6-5,TGTGCCAGCAGACCCACAGGGTACCAGCAGTACTTC,CASRPTGYQQYF
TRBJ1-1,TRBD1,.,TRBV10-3,TGTGCCATCCGGACAGGGGGCTGGGACACTGAAGCTTTCTTT,CAIRTGGWDTEAFF
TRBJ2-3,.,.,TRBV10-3,TGTGCCACCAACAGGGAGACTGTGGCAGATACGCAGTATTTT,CATNRETVADTQYF